The T cell receptor (beta chain) under discussion was sequenced for a study of T cell responses to AZD1222 COVID-19 vaccine. About the study: Timing groups of about 4 and about 12 weeks for second doses were pooled.

CDR3 size: 13 residues. Germline loops: CDR1 SEHNR, CDR2 FQNEAQ (reference sequence). Deletions cut 5 bases from V and 4 bases from J, with 9 bases between. Sequencing was performed with immunoSEQ multiplex PCR; in TCRdb, only in-frame clones are kept and a portion is missing. The sample records about 97,000 clones, approximately 90% being singletons. The sequencing used peripheral blood, collected on day 0 of AZD1222 vaccination. The sequence was collected from an adult in good health. The chain employs TRBV7-9 and TRBJ1-5; D possibly corresponds to TRBD1 (6 bases). The CDR3 loop reads CASSRQDNQPQHF. The DNA for the CDR3 is TGTGCCAGCAGCCGACAGGATAATCAGCCCCAGCATTTT.